These T cell receptor beta chains were read from a single sample in a study of blood T cell repertoires in COVID-19. Libraries were prepared by immunoSEQ multiplex PCR; TCRdb keeps only in-frame clonotypes and omits some of them. The repertoire holds 300,000 to 400,000 clones, with 90% as singletons. The sample taken for sequencing was PBMCs or T cells enriched from blood (not recorded which). Every receptor here comes from a man between 60 and 70 years old who had recovered from COVID-19. The CDR3 runs from the conserved cysteine through the conserved F or W. The order of the fields is J gene, V gene, CDR3 protein.

j_gene: TRBJ2-1
v_gene: TRBV6-2/TRBV6-3
CDR3aa: CASSTGQGRYNEQFF

j_gene: TRBJ1-1
v_gene: TRBV10-2
CDR3aa: CASMPNQGSTEAFF

j_gene: TRBJ1-4
v_gene: TRBV12-3/TRBV12-4
CDR3aa: CASSLRDNEKLFF

j_gene: TRBJ1-1
v_gene: TRBV28
CDR3aa: CASSLWGSKNTEAFF

j_gene: TRBJ1-5
v_gene: TRBV7-6
CDR3aa: CASSLLGARQPQHF

j_gene: TRBJ2-7
v_gene: TRBV27
CDR3aa: CASRLVTDSEQYF

j_gene: TRBJ1-5
v_gene: TRBV12-3/TRBV12-4
CDR3aa: CASSSDRAQPQHF

j_gene: TRBJ2-1
v_gene: TRBV19
CDR3aa: CASRGGAGGPYNEQFF

j_gene: TRBJ1-4
v_gene: TRBV19
CDR3aa: CASSTPQGFETNEKLFF

j_gene: TRBJ2-1
v_gene: TRBV5-4
CDR3aa: CAIGEQFF

j_gene: TRBJ2-7
v_gene: TRBV6-5
CDR3aa: CATSPGLNGEQYF

j_gene: TRBJ1-6
v_gene: TRBV5-1
CDR3aa: CASTPGAGGSPLHF

j_gene: TRBJ1-2
v_gene: TRBV7-2
CDR3aa: CASSETTGHYGYTF

j_gene: TRBJ2-1
v_gene: TRBV5-1
CDR3aa: CASSQFPGGSYNEQFF

j_gene: TRBJ2-7
v_gene: TRBV5-1
CDR3aa: CASSLGLAGGLKINSYEQYF

j_gene: TRBJ2-7
v_gene: TRBV4-2
CDR3aa: CASSPRQGGPYEQYF

j_gene: TRBJ2-1
v_gene: TRBV5-1
CDR3aa: CASSLDGSLQFF

j_gene: TRBJ1-1
v_gene: TRBV5-1
CDR3aa: CASSSPDGGGAEAFF

j_gene: TRBJ1-3
v_gene: TRBV7-9
CDR3aa: CASSPRRQGSGNTIYF

j_gene: TRBJ2-7
v_gene: TRBV9
CDR3aa: CASSATGTEDEQYF

j_gene: TRBJ2-1
v_gene: TRBV5-1
CDR3aa: CASSWGGAGAYNEQFF

j_gene: TRBJ1-1
v_gene: TRBV15
CDR3aa: CATSRDRGDTEAFF

j_gene: TRBJ1-5
v_gene: TRBV6-5
CDR3aa: CASRQAEGQPQHF

j_gene: TRBJ1-2
v_gene: TRBV6-5
CDR3aa: CASSYGPGINYGYTF

j_gene: TRBJ1-5
v_gene: TRBV19
CDR3aa: CATTVDSNQPQHF

j_gene: TRBJ2-3
v_gene: TRBV24-1
CDR3aa: CATSPVFADTQYF

j_gene: TRBJ2-3
v_gene: TRBV7-3
CDR3aa: CASTLGGGNTDTQYF

j_gene: TRBJ2-5
v_gene: TRBV7-6
CDR3aa: CASSSNSGGQETQYF

j_gene: TRBJ2-1
v_gene: TRBV6-1
CDR3aa: CASSEFGGAEGDEQFF

j_gene: TRBJ2-5
v_gene: TRBV2
CDR3aa: CASGGGRPKETQYF

j_gene: TRBJ2-3
v_gene: TRBV21-1
CDR3aa: CASSKGGMGGQDTQYF

j_gene: TRBJ2-1
v_gene: TRBV28
CDR3aa: CASSLGGLAGGFNEQFF

j_gene: TRBJ2-7
v_gene: TRBV4-2
CDR3aa: CASSQGQTRSQEQYF

j_gene: TRBJ1-2
v_gene: TRBV6-2/TRBV6-3
CDR3aa: CASSCIFRCHGYTF

j_gene: TRBJ2-1
v_gene: TRBV11-3
CDR3aa: CASSWDRDNEQFF

j_gene: TRBJ1-5
v_gene: TRBV15
CDR3aa: CATSRTQGVKRNQPQHF

j_gene: TRBJ1-5
v_gene: TRBV2
CDR3aa: CASSVRVSNQPQHF

j_gene: TRBJ1-5
v_gene: TRBV3-1/TRBV3-2
CDR3aa: CASSQDQGISNQPQHF

j_gene: TRBJ1-5
v_gene: TRBV19
CDR3aa: CASRRDRASNQPQHF

j_gene: TRBJ1-5
v_gene: TRBV12-5
CDR3aa: CASGKTGVWEQPQHF

j_gene: TRBJ1-6
v_gene: TRBV7-9
CDR3aa: CASSSGGPLHF

j_gene: TRBJ2-7
v_gene: TRBV2
CDR3aa: CASRDGLAASSYEQYF

j_gene: TRBJ2-3
v_gene: TRBV7-9
CDR3aa: CASSSDRVGPDTQYF